The clone carrying this TCR beta chain was detected only once. CDR3 length: 15 residues. Trimming took 8 bases from V and 1 from J, leaving 17 bases between them. CDR1 and CDR2 from the germline V gene are SEHNR and FQNEAQ (reference sequence). These data belong to a study of blood T cell repertoires in COVID-19. At the level of the study: From the United States, Italy and Spain came samples of acute and convalescent COVID-19.

The study drew participants aged about 18 to 95 years from approximately 23 US areas. Allocation to cohorts depended on clinical history reported by the participants. Methods used by the authors: Scientists estimated how many nucleated cells there were by amplifying reference gene primers. Sequenced by immunoSEQ multiplex PCR; TCRdb stores in-frame clones only, minus some. V and J calls and clone size are copied from that table; D and trimming were computed from the DNA. The table shows more than 120,000 clones, with under 90% occurring only once. This chain connects TRBV7-9 to TRBJ1-1; a weak D match, TRBD1 (6 bases). The material sequenced was PBMCs or T cells enriched from blood (not recorded which). This TCR came from a man aged 50 to 60 in a cohort exposed to, infected with or recovered from COVID-19 (not recorded which). In DNA form, the CDR3 reads TGTGCCAGCGTCCCCACAGGGAGAGGGAACACTGAAGCTTTCTTT. Its translation: CASVPTGRGNTEAFF.